This T cell receptor beta chain comes out of a study of T cells in women clearing cervical HPV infection. The wider study: With HLA typing for only a few women, HLA confounding remains possible.

The CDR3 loop spans 17 amino acids. Germline V gene lookup returns CDR1 SGHTA and CDR2 FQGTGA. V was shortened by 2 bases and J by 0 bases, with 13 bases between the two germline ends. Comment on this clone: The sequenced fragment ends 3 residues before the CDR3 boundary, so the rest is inferred from the germline J gene.

Generated by immunoSEQ multiplex PCR, the TCRdb table keeps only in-frame clones and is missing some. The table for this sample gives roughly 42,000 clones. MY09/MY11 PCR detected cervical HPV DNA; dot-blot assigned genotypes. The chain uses TRBV7-3 and TRBJ2-2; D not resolved. The source is a woman between 18 and 70 years old with a cervical HPV16 infection that either progressed to CIN3+ or cleared (not recorded which). Sequencing used blood buffy coat. CDR3 bases read: TGTGCCAGCAGCTTAGATCCCGCCGCGGCGAACACCGGGGAG. Its translation: CASSLDPAAANTGE. The whole CDR3 region reads CASSLDPAAANTGELFF.